This T cell receptor (beta chain) was observed in a study of shared clonotypes between healthy human individuals. For the study at large: The donor pool was made up of a couple of women and a few men aged 18 to 49.

The method was immunoSEQ multiplex PCR; TCRdb's version includes in-frame clones alone and lacks a portion of them. The sample includes about 2,500,000 clones, roughly nine tenths of them seen just once. The CDR3 is 12 residues long. Trimming shortened V by 2 bases and J by 10 bases, and 12 bases separated the two germline ends. Per germline, CDR1 MDHEN and CDR2 SYDVKM. Whole-study findings and limits: Unshared clonotypes carried lower generation probabilities than those common to all four donors. Richness estimates generally favored naive over memory subsets.

Concerning this clone: The antigen is unknown.

Sequenced input: naive CD4+ T cells sorted from blood. Specified subset: CD45RA+ positively selected. This TCR came from a man in his late teens or twenties in good health. J is TRBJ2-7 and V is TRBV28; a possible D gene is TRBD1 (6 bases). The DNA for the CDR3 is TGTGCCAGCAGTTTAGGTAACAGGGTACAGTACTTC. Encoded protein: CASSLGNRVQYF.